This T cell receptor (beta chain) is drawn from a study of control samples from healthy donors and cancer patients. Profiled with immunoSEQ multiplex PCR; TCRdb holds only in-frame clones, not every one. The sample includes roughly 80,000 clones, 70% to 90% of them seen just once. This CDR3 has 13 residues. V was shortened by 1 base and J by 4 bases, with 7 bases between the two germline ends. CDR1 KGHSH and CDR2 LQKENI come from the germline V gene. The chain is built from TRBV18 and TRBJ1-1; D is uncertain. This clonotype originated in a woman aged 50 to 60 in good health. The sample comprised blood. Written as DNA, the CDR3 is TGTGCCAGCTCACCACAGCGATCCACTGAAGCTTTCTTT. This gives the protein CASSPQRSTEAFF.